This T cell receptor beta chain was sequenced in a study of shared clonotypes between healthy human individuals. Repertoires were generated with immunoSEQ multiplex PCR, while TCRdb's copy carries only in-frame clones and drops some. The table lists about 110,000 clones, about 70% of them singletons. Turning to this clone: Its cognate antigen is unknown.

Germline loops: CDR1 LGHNA, CDR2 YNFKEQ. Trimming removed 0 bases from V and 8 bases from J; junction bases left unmatched: 9. The CDR3 extends over 17 amino acids. General study points: Relative to memory subsets, naive subsets generally showed larger estimated richness.

The sequenced sample consisted of memory CD8+ T cells sorted from blood. Documented subset: CD45RO+ cells pooled with CCR7-negative TemRA cells. The gene calls are TRBV4-2 and TRBJ2-1, with 11 bases that match TRBD2. The receptor was isolated from a woman in her twenties or thirties in good health. Written as DNA, the CDR3 is TGTGCCAGCAGCCAAGATGGGGCTAGCGGGGGGATGGATGAGCAGTTCTTC. This gives the protein CASSQDGASGGMDEQFF.